This T cell receptor beta chain was identified in a study of T cell responses to AZD1222 COVID-19 vaccine. Study-level results: Within unmutated variant regions lay the reported targets of nearly half of spike-specific TCRs. Possibly, clonal diversity was underestimated; donors were largely white British and included more females. Two doses of AZD1222 preceded a rise in Spike-specific TCR breadth and depth.

Assay: immunoSEQ multiplex PCR; the TCRdb copy retains only in-frame clones and omits some. The table has 100,000 to 150,000 clones, just over 85% seen once. There are 16 residues in the CDR3. Germline lookup yields CDR1 SGHTA and CDR2 FQGNSA. With 4 bases clipped from V and 6 bases from J, the junction kept 9 bases outside the gene matches. For this clone: Its antigen is not known.

This specimen was peripheral blood, taken on day 0 of AZD1222 vaccination. The genes are TRBV7-2 and TRBJ2-4, with 10 bases matching TRBD1. This clonotype was obtained from an adult in good health. CDR3 loop: CASSYSPRDRGNIQYF. DNA of the CDR3: TGTGCCAGCAGCTATAGCCCTAGGGACAGGGGAAACATTCAGTACTTC.